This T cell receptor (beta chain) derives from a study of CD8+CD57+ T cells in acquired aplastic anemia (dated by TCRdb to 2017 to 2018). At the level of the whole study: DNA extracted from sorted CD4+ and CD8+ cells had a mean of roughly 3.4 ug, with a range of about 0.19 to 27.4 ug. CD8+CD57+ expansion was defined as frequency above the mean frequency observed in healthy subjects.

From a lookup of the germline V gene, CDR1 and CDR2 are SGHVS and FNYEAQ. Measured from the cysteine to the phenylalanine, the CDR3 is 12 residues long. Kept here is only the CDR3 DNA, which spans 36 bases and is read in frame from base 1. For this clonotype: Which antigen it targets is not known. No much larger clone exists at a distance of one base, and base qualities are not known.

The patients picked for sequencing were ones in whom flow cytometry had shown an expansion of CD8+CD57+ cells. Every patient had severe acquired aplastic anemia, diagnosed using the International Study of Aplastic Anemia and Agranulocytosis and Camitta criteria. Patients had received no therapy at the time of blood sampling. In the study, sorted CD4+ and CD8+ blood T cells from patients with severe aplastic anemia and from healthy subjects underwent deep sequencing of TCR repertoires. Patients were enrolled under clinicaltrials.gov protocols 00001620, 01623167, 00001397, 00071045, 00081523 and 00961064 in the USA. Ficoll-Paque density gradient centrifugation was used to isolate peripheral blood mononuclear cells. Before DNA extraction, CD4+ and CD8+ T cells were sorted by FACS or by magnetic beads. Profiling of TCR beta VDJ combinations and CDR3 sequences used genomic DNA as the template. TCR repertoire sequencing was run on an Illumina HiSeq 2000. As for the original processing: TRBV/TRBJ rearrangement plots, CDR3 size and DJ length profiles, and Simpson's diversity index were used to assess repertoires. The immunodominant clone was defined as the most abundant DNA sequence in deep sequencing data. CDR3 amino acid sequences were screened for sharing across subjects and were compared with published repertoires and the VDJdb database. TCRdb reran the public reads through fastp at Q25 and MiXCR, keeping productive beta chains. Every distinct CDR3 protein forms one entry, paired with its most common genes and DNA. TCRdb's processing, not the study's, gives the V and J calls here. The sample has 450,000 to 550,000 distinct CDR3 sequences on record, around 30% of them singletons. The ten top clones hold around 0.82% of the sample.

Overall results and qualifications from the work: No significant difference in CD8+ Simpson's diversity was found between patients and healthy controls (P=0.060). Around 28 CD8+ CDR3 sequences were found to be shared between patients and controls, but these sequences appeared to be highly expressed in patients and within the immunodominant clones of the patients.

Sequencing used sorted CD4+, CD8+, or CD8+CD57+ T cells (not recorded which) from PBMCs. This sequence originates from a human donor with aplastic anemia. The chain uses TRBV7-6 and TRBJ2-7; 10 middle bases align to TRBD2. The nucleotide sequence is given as TGTGCACCACTAGCGGGAAGTCCCGAGCAGTACTTC. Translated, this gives CAPLAGSPEQYF.